This is a list of T cell receptor beta chains from one sample in a study of T cells in Graves' hyperthyroidism and ophthalmopathy. TCRdb passed the multiplex PCR reads through MiXCR, listing each CDR3 protein once. The top ten hold 11% of the sample, which has roughly 500,000 distinct CDR3 sequences, less than 25% seen once. Source material: blood. All receptors come from a woman in her twenties or thirties with Graves' ophthalmopathy. Each CDR3 is given with its conserved first and last residue. Each record gives: clone size, V gene, J gene, D gene, CDR3 protein, CDR3 DNA. D genes are given only for firm matches. Not all rows give a size; the values are once, few, many and, for expanded clones, a class.

clone size: -
V gene: TRBV27
J gene: TRBJ1-5
D gene: -
CDR3 protein: CASSPRPPGSWGNQPQHF
CDR3 DNA: TGTGCCAGCAGCCCGCGGCCCCCGGGTTCCTGGGGCAATCAGCCCCAGCATTTT

clone size: -
V gene: TRBV12-3/TRBV12-4
J gene: TRBJ1-2
D gene: -
CDR3 protein: CASSSRGLGANCGYTF
CDR3 DNA: TGTGCCAGCAGTTCTCGAGGCCTAGGGGCTAACTGTGGCTACACCTTC

clone size: many
V gene: TRBV6-1
J gene: TRBJ2-2
D gene: -
CDR3 protein: CASRGGGRSGELFF
CDR3 DNA: TGTGCCAGCCGCGGAGGGGGCCGTTCCGGGGAGCTGTTTTTT

clone size: few
V gene: TRBV18
J gene: TRBJ1-1
D gene: TRBD1
CDR3 protein: CASSAGQGALDTEAFF
CDR3 DNA: TGTGCCAGCTCAGCGGGACAGGGGGCTCTGGACACTGAAGCTTTCTTT

clone size: few
V gene: TRBV6-5
J gene: TRBJ2-7
D gene: TRBD1
CDR3 protein: CASSYGPNRGRNYEQYF
CDR3 DNA: TGTGCCAGCAGTTACGGGCCAAACAGGGGGAGGAACTACGAGCAGTACTTC

clone size: few
V gene: TRBV7-2
J gene: TRBJ2-7
D gene: -
CDR3 protein: CASRVAVSYEQYF
CDR3 DNA: TGTGCCAGCAGGGTAGCGGTCTCCTACGAGCAGTACTTC

clone size: many
V gene: TRBV19
J gene: TRBJ2-2
D gene: -
CDR3 protein: CASSPLWTDTGELFF
CDR3 DNA: TGTGCCAGTAGTCCCCTTTGGACCGACACCGGGGAGCTGTTTTTT

clone size: few
V gene: TRBV3-1
J gene: TRBJ1-1
D gene: -
CDR3 protein: CASSQDGRVGSWDTEAFF
CDR3 DNA: TGTGCCAGCAGCCAAGACGGACGGGTTGGTAGTTGGGACACTGAAGCTTTCTTT

clone size: -
V gene: TRBV29-1
J gene: TRBJ2-7
D gene: -
CDR3 protein: CSVTPLTLPYEQYF
CDR3 DNA: TGCAGCGTAACTCCCCTGACGTTGCCCTACGAGCAGTACTTC

clone size: -
V gene: TRBV19
J gene: TRBJ1-1
D gene: -
CDR3 protein: CASTRLGEAFF
CDR3 DNA: TGTGCCAGTACCAGACTAGGAGAAGCTTTCTTT

clone size: many
V gene: TRBV7-2
J gene: TRBJ2-7
D gene: -
CDR3 protein: CASSLEWAGNEQYF
CDR3 DNA: TGTGCCAGCAGCTTAGAATGGGCAGGGAACGAGCAGTACTTC

clone size: -
V gene: TRBV20-1
J gene: TRBJ1-5
D gene: -
CDR3 protein: CSARDQGLYSNQPQHF
CDR3 DNA: TGCAGTGCTAGAGATCAGGGACTCTATAGCAATCAGCCCCAGCATTTT

clone size: -
V gene: TRBV12-3/TRBV12-4
J gene: TRBJ1-3
D gene: -
CDR3 protein: CASSPDRRPGNTIYF
CDR3 DNA: TGTGCCAGCAGTCCTGACCGGAGACCTGGAAACACCATATATTTT

clone size: -
V gene: TRBV28
J gene: TRBJ1-1
D gene: TRBD1
CDR3 protein: CASSLRGLVTEAFF
CDR3 DNA: TGTGCCAGCAGCCTCAGGGGGCTTGTCACTGAAGCTTTCTTT

clone size: few
V gene: TRBV3-1
J gene: TRBJ1-5
D gene: -
CDR3 protein: CASSQWEGDQPQHF
CDR3 DNA: TGTGCCAGCAGCCAATGGGAGGGAGATCAGCCCCAGCATTTT

clone size: many
V gene: TRBV7-8
J gene: TRBJ1-2
D gene: -
CDR3 protein: CASSLYLTRDSGYTF
CDR3 DNA: TGTGCCAGCAGCCTTTACCTCACCCGGGACTCCGGCTACACCTTC

clone size: many
V gene: TRBV3-1
J gene: TRBJ1-1
D gene: -
CDR3 protein: CASSHPMRTEAFF
CDR3 DNA: TGTGCCAGCAGCCACCCAATGAGGACTGAAGCTTTCTTT

clone size: -
V gene: TRBV12-3/TRBV12-4
J gene: TRBJ2-7
D gene: -
CDR3 protein: CASSTDYRTYEQYF
CDR3 DNA: TGTGCCAGCAGCACAGACTACAGGACCTACGAGCAGTACTTC

clone size: few
V gene: TRBV30
J gene: TRBJ1-1
D gene: -
CDR3 protein: CAWGMNTEAFF
CDR3 DNA: TGTGCTTGGGGGATGAACACTGAAGCTTTCTTT

clone size: many
V gene: TRBV6-2/TRBV6-3
J gene: TRBJ1-2
D gene: -
CDR3 protein: CASRSSNYGYTF
CDR3 DNA: TGTGCCAGCAGATCCAGTAACTATGGCTACACCTTC

clone size: -
V gene: TRBV15
J gene: TRBJ1-5
D gene: -
CDR3 protein: CATSSTMQPQHF
CDR3 DNA: TGTGCCACCAGCTCCACGATGCAGCCCCAGCATTTT

clone size: many
V gene: TRBV27
J gene: TRBJ2-7
D gene: TRBD1
CDR3 protein: CASSFGQGPSYEQYF
CDR3 DNA: TGTGCCAGCAGTTTTGGACAGGGACCCTCCTACGAGCAGTACTTC

clone size: -
V gene: TRBV12-3/TRBV12-4
J gene: TRBJ1-1
D gene: TRBD1
CDR3 protein: CASSSLGTGGTEAFF
CDR3 DNA: TGTGCCAGCAGTTCCCTCGGGACAGGGGGGACTGAAGCTTTCTTT